The 20 T cell receptor beta chains given below trace back to one sample, sequenced in a study of cytomegalovirus exposure and HLA in healthy donors. Researchers ran the PCR with 60 Vbeta and 13 Jbeta primers. Using immunoSEQ multiplex PCR, the repertoire was profiled, and TCRdb retains in-frame clones only, with some absent. This sample yields about 160,000 clones, of which approximately 88% are seen a single time; around 1.3% belongs to the top ten. Sequenced: PBMCs. The receptor set was obtained from a boy younger than 10 in good health and CMV-seronegative.

The chain links TRBV5-4 to TRBJ2-1, with 11 bases that match TRBD2. The length of the CDR3 is 15 residues. V trimming: 5 bases; J trimming: 9 bases; junction bases outside the gene matches: 10. The V gene's germline CDR1 is SGHNT and CDR2 YYREEE (reference sequence). CDR3 amino acids: CASRIAGGRVGEQFF. For the CDR3, the DNA is TGTGCCAGCAGAATAGCGGGGGGGCGTGTGGGTGAGCAGTTCTTC.

The chain carries TRBV27 and TRBJ2-3; 10 positions agree with TRBD2. The CDR3 is 16 residues long. The V gene end was trimmed by 5 bases and the J gene end by 2 bases; junction bases not matched to a gene: 7. The V gene's germline CDR1 is MNHEY and CDR2 SMNVEV (reference sequence). CDR3: CASSRGLAALTDTQYF. The CDR3 coding sequence is TGTGCCAGCAGTCGAGGACTAGCGGCGCTCACAGATACGCAGTATTTT.

V and J are TRBV4-2 and TRBJ2-7; TRBD2 agrees at 8 bases. Trimming cost V 0 bases and J 2 bases; bases outside gene matches: 3. The CDR3 sequence is 15 residues long. Looked up from germline, CDR1 is LGHNA and CDR2 is YNFKEQ. CDR3 nucleotides: TGTGCCAGCAGCCAAGAAGGGACTAGTACCTACGAGCAGTACTTC. This encodes CASSQEGTSTYEQYF.

This clone occurred a few times. V gene TRBV9 combines with J gene TRBJ2-2, with D uncertain. The CDR3 sequence is 15 residues long. CDR1 and CDR2 from the germline V gene are SGDLS and YYNGEE. The V end was cut by 2 bases, the J end by 6 bases, with 14 bases between. CDR3 region: CASSVEDHEAGELFF. CDR3 nucleotides: TGTGCCAGCAGCGTTGAGGATCATGAGGCCGGGGAGCTGTTTTTT.

The chain couples TRBV6-5 to TRBJ1-2; TRBD1 aligns across 7 bases. Germline V gene data show CDR1 as MNHEY and CDR2 as SVGAGI. V shed 0 bases, J shed 8 bases, and the junction held 9 bases outside the gene matches. This CDR3 region has 15 residues. The CDR3 sequence is CASSYSKEGAKGYTF. Written as DNA, the CDR3 is TGTGCCAGCAGTTACTCGAAGGAGGGGGCTAAAGGCTACACCTTC.

V usage is TRBV6-1 and J usage is TRBJ2-1; D perhaps matches TRBD1 (5 bases). The CDR3 runs to 15 residues. V shed 7 bases and J shed 6 bases, with 19 bases lying between them. Per the germline V gene, CDR1 is MNHNS and CDR2 is SASEGT. CDR3: CASTQGVPPFNEQFF. In nucleotides, the CDR3 is TGTGCCAGCACTCAAGGGGTTCCCCCTTTCAATGAGCAGTTCTTC.

The CDR3 reads CASSVDFQGSEAFF. Here the CDR3 DNA reads TGTGCCAGCAGCGTTGATTTTCAGGGTTCTGAAGCTTTCTTT. The genes are TRBV9 and TRBJ1-1, with D perhaps TRBD1 (5 bases). The CDR3 has 14 residues. Trimming took 2 bases from V and 6 from J, leaving 14 bases between them. Germline CDR1 is SGDLS and CDR2 is YYNGEE.

V usage is TRBV4-1 and J usage is TRBJ2-3; 8 bases align to TRBD2. Germline V lookup: CDR1 MGHRA, CDR2 YSYEKL. J lost 1 base, V lost 1 base, and 10 bases had no gene match. CDR3 size: 18 residues. The DNA for the CDR3 is TGCGCCAGCAGCCAAGTCCCCTCGGGTAGCGGGGGCACAGATACGCAGTATTTT. It encodes CASSQVPSGSGGTDTQYF.

Only one count was recorded for this clone. This chain connects TRBV21-1 to TRBJ1-2; the table's D call, TRBD1, has no DNA check behind it. TRBV21-1 is a listed pseudogene. The CDR3 is made up of 11 amino acids. The CDR3 here is CARLRGDGYTF. CDR3 nucleotide sequence: TGTGCCAGGCTCAGGGGGGACGGCTACACCTTC.

The genes are TRBV7-2 and TRBJ1-5; 9 bases map to TRBD1. This CDR3 has 14 amino acids. Germline V CDR1 and CDR2: SGHTA, FQGNSA. V shed 5 bases and J 5 bases; nucleotides not matched to a gene: 4. CDR3 DNA sequence: TGTGCCAGCAGCCGGGGACAGGGACATCAGCCCCAGCATTTT. Its translation: CASSRGQGHQPQHF.

The chain links TRBV7-9 to TRBJ2-2, with 8 positions matching TRBD2. Germline V gene data show CDR1 as SEHNR and CDR2 as FQNEAQ (reference sequence). V lost 4 bases to trimming and J lost 5 bases; unmatched junction nucleotides: 6. The CDR3 is 15 residues long. CDR3 loop: CASSSGGADTGELFF. Here the CDR3 DNA reads TGTGCCAGCAGCTCCGGGGGGGCCGATACCGGGGAGCTGTTTTTT.

This sequence joins TRBV19 and TRBJ2-1, with a possible D match to TRBD2 (6 bases). From germline, CDR1 is LNHDA and CDR2 SQIVND (reference sequence). CDR3 size: 15 residues. Trimming left V 3 bases short and J 10 bases short, with 19 bases between. This chain's CDR3 is CASSIAQDGGWEQFF. CDR3 DNA: TGTGCCAGTAGTATTGCCCAAGACGGGGGATGGGAGCAGTTCTTC. The full variable domain, in which reference TRBV19 and TRBJ2-1 provide the parts outside the CDR3, is DGGITQSPKYLFRKEGQNVTLSCEQNLNHDAMYWYRQDPGQGLRLIYYSQIVNDFQKGDIAEGYSVSREKKESFPLTVTSAQKNPTAFYLCASSIAQDGGWEQFFGPGTRLTVL.

The J gene is TRBJ1-2, the V gene TRBV7-2, with TRBD1 matching over 7 bases. The V gene's germline CDR1 is SGHTA and CDR2 FQGNSA. V trimming: 4 bases; J trimming: 8 bases; junction bases outside the gene matches: 4. The CDR3 has 12 residues. The DNA of the CDR3 is TGTGCCAGCAGCTCTGACAGGGTAGGCTACACCTTC. Protein sequence: CASSSDRVGYTF.

The genes are TRBV7-9 and TRBJ2-2, with TRBD2 matching 12 bases. After removal of 5 bases from V and 5 bases from J, the junction contained 6 bases not matched to a gene. This CDR3 contains 16 residues. CDR1 is SEHNR, CDR2 FQNEAQ, per germline (reference sequence). For the CDR3, the DNA is TGTGCCAGCAGCCGAGGACTAGCGGGACGAACCGGGGAGCTGTTTTTT. Encoded protein: CASSRGLAGRTGELFF. Complete variable domain (other parts from reference TRBV7-9 and TRBJ2-2): DTGVSQNPRHKITKRGQNVTFRCDPISEHNRLYWYRQTLGQGPEFLTYFQNEAQLEKSRLLSDRFSAERPKGSFSTLEIQRTEQGDSAMYLCASSRGLAGRTGELFFGEGSRLTVL.

The chain carries TRBV5-6 and TRBJ1-4, with TRBD1 matching 11 bases. The CDR3 covers 16 residues. Unmatched junction bases numbered 7, after V lost 1 base and J lost 8 bases. The germline gives CDR1 SGHDT, CDR2 YYEEEE. In DNA form, the CDR3 reads TGTGCCAGCAGCTTGCTTACCGGGACAGGGGGGGAAAAACTGTTTTTT. This gives the protein CASSLLTGTGGEKLFF.

The chain uses TRBV2 and TRBJ1-4, with TRBD1 matching 7 bases. The CDR3 length is 17 residues. The germline gives CDR1 SNHLY, CDR2 FYNNEI. J lost 0 bases, V lost 6 bases, and 10 bases had no gene match. DNA of the CDR3: TGTGCCAGCAGCGTCGGCAGGGGGTTTCCAACTAATGAAAAACTGTTTTTT. Protein product: CASSVGRGFPTNEKLFF.

The chain joins TRBV18 to TRBJ1-6; maybe TRBD1 (6 bases). V lost 3 bases to trimming and J lost 7 bases, with 13 bases between them. The CDR3 runs 15 residues. In germline, CDR1 is KGHSH, CDR2 LQKENI. The CDR3 spells CASSPEQGLNSPLHF. The CDR3 nucleotides read TGTGCCAGCTCACCTGAACAGGGATTAAATTCACCCCTCCACTTT.

The chain has TRBV5-4 and TRBJ2-3, with TRBD1 as a possible D gene (6 bases). Looked up from germline, CDR1 is SGHNT and CDR2 is YYREEE (reference sequence). With 2 bases removed from V and 4 bases from J, the gap between germline ends came to 14 bases. This CDR3 has 15 amino acids. CDR3 residues: CASSFLGRGSDTQYF. The DNA of the CDR3 is TGTGCCAGCAGCTTTTTGGGCAGGGGCTCAGATACGCAGTATTTT.

The V call is TRBV5-6, the J call TRBJ2-7; possible D gene TRBD1, 6 bases. The CDR3 is 13 amino acids. V lost 4 bases and J lost 2, with 10 bases in between. Germline CDR1 reads SGHDT; CDR2 reads YYEEEE. CDR3 sequence (DNA): TGTGCCAGCAGCCCCGGACAGACCTACGAGCAGTACGTC. It specifies CASSPGQTYEQYV.

The chain is built from TRBV5-6 and TRBJ2-7; D is unresolved. The CDR3 runs to 15 residues. V was shortened by 4 bases and J by 3 bases, with 17 bases between the two germline ends. Per the germline V gene, CDR1 is SGHDT and CDR2 is YYEEEE. The CDR3 is CASSPWSDGYYEQYF. CDR3 in DNA: TGTGCCAGCAGCCCCTGGAGCGACGGATACTACGAGCAGTACTTC.